Detailed here is one T cell receptor beta chain. From blood CD8+ and CD4+ T cells, TCR beta sequences were generated. Healthy donors, matched for age and sex, constituted the control group. Purification of the CD8+ and CD4+ T cells relied on negative isolation, and TEMRA cells underwent FACS enrichment. This sample was taken from a study of CD8 T cells in Susac syndrome. The RNA input was about 0.5 to 1 ug, and it was reverse transcribed with random hexamers. Across 54 Vbeta and 13 Jbeta, immunoSEQ multiplex PCR amplified TCR beta CDR3. TCRdb re-analysed the immunoSEQ multiplex PCR reads in MiXCR, keeping a single row per CDR3 protein. This sample carries some 150,000 distinct CDR3 sequences, roughly 94% of them seen once, and the ten largest clones take roughly 0.083%. Sequencing used CD4+ T cells from PBMCs. This receptor was obtained from a human donor in good health.

This chain's CDR3 is CASRNGGRANYGYTF. In nucleotides, the CDR3 is TGTGCCAGCAGGAACGGTGGCAGGGCTAACTATGGCTACACCTTC. This chain connects TRBV6-5 to TRBJ1-2, with D tentatively TRBD1 (5 bases). Trimming shortened V by 6 bases and J by 0 bases, and 14 bases separated the two germline ends. The length of the CDR3 is 15 residues. CDR1 and CDR2 from the germline V gene are MNHEY and SVGAGI.